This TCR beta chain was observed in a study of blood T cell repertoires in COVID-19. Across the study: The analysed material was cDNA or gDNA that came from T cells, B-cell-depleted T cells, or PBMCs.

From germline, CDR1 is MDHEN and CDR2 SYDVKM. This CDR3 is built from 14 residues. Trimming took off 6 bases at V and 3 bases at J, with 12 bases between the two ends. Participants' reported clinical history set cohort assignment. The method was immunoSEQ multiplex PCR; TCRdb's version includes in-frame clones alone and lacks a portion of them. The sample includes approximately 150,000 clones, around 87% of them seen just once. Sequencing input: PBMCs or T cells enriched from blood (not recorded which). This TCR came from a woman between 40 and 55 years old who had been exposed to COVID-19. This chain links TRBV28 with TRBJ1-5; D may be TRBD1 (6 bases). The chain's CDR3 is CASSSGQNNQPQHF. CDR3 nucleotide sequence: TGTGCCAGCAGCTCCGGACAGAACAATCAGCCCCAGCATTTT.